Below are 3 T cell receptor beta chains sequenced from a single sample in a study of spatial heterogeneity in lung cancer. TCRdb called the 5' RACE reads again in MiXCR, with one record for every CDR3 protein. The table records roughly 48,000 distinct CDR3 sequences, roughly 5.2% of them present only once. As for time point: sample taken at primary tumor resection. Material: PBMCs, obtained at surgery. The source is a male donor with early-stage non-small cell lung cancer.

This clonotype was observed at least ten times. The rearrangement joins TRBV29-1 to TRBJ2-2; 7 bases agree with TRBD1. V dropped 1 base and J dropped 0; count of bases not matched to a gene: 5. Germline V gene data show CDR1 as SQVTM and CDR2 as ANQGSEA. The CDR3 has 16 residues. DNA of the CDR3: TGCAGCGTTGAAGGCGACAGGGAGTCGAACACCGGGGAGCTGTTTTTT. Its translation is CSVEGDRESNTGELFF.

This clonotype was observed at least ten times. The rearrangement links TRBV27 to TRBJ1-5, with a weak D call TRBD1 (6 bases). The V end was cut by 3 bases, the J end by 5 bases, with 14 bases between. Germline V gene data show CDR1 as MNHEY and CDR2 as SMNVEV (reference sequence). The CDR3 loop spans 15 amino acids. The CDR3: CASSLRQGSYQPQHF. CDR3 in DNA: TGTGCCAGCAGTTTGCGTCAGGGGAGTTATCAGCCCCAGCATTTT.

This sequence joins TRBV11-2 and TRBJ2-1, with 12 bases fitting TRBD1. The CDR3 runs to 15 residues. J was trimmed by 7 bases and V by 5 bases; bases with no gene match: 6. Germline V gene lookup returns CDR1 SGHAT and CDR2 FQNNGV. The CDR3, as DNA: TGTGCCAGCAGCGCTAGGGACAGGGGGCGGAATGAGCAGTTCTTC. Encoded protein: CASSARDRGRNEQFF.